Below are 15 T cell receptor beta chains sequenced from a single sample in a study of T cell changes during pregnancy in multiple sclerosis. TCRdb's table, derived via immunoSEQ multiplex PCR, lists solely in-frame clones and lacks some. The top ten hold around 0.7% of the sample, which has approximately 80,000 clones, 90% to 95% seen once. The specimen comprised peripheral blood, sampled in the second trimester of pregnancy. The origin of the receptors is a female donor in good health, enrolled as a control in a pregnancy study.

CDR3 in amino acids: CASSIVAGDGTEAFF. CDR3 coding DNA: TGTGCCAGTAGTATAGTGGCGGGGGACGGCACTGAAGCTTTCTTT. The chain has TRBV19 and TRBJ1-1, with D tentatively TRBD1 (5 bases). Trimming left V 1 base short and J 4 bases short, with 13 bases between. CDR3 length equals 15 residues. Germline V gene data show CDR1 as LNHDA and CDR2 as SQIVND (reference sequence).

The chain couples TRBV11-3 to TRBJ2-3; 8 bases match TRBD2. CDR3 length: 16 amino acids. Per germline, CDR1 SGHNT and CDR2 YENEEA. J gave up 3 bases and V 1 base, and 6 bases lay outside the gene matches. The CDR3 loop is CASSLGGGPGTDTQYF. In DNA form, the CDR3 reads TGTGCCAGCAGCTTAGGCGGGGGGCCCGGGACAGATACGCAGTATTTT.

The chain joins TRBV19 to TRBJ1-5, with a tentative D call TRBD1 (6 bases). Trimming stripped 5 bases from V and 3 bases from J, with 11 bases between. The V gene's germline CDR1 is LNHDA and CDR2 SQIVND (reference sequence). The length of the CDR3 is 14 residues. The CDR3 region has the DNA TGTGCCAGTAGTTCACAGGGTTCCAATCAGCCCCAGCATTTT. It codes for CASSSQGSNQPQHF.

The V call is TRBV5-6, the J call TRBJ2-1, with a tentative D call TRBD1 (5 bases). Trimming removed 0 bases from V and 9 bases from J, with 13 bases in between. This CDR3 is 14 amino acids long. Germline V gene sequence: CDR1 SGHDT, CDR2 YYEEEE. CDR3 bases: TGTGCCAGCAGCTTGGGGGGCAGCAGTATTGAGCAGTTCTTC. Translation gives CASSLGGSSIEQFF.

This chain uses TRBV18 with TRBJ2-6; D is undetermined. Trimming took off 2 bases at V and 2 bases at J, with 7 bases between the two ends. The CDR3 contains 15 residues. Germline loops: CDR1 KGHSH, CDR2 LQKENI. CDR3 sequence (DNA): TGTGCCAGCTCACCAATAAATCCTGGGGCCAACGTCCTGACTTTC. Its translation: CASSPINPGANVLTF. The full variable domain, rest sourced from reference TRBV18 and TRBJ2-6, is NAGVMQNPRHLVRRRGQEARLRCSPMKGHSHVYWYRQLPEEGLKFMVYLQKENIIDESGMPKERFSAEFPKEGPSILRIQQVVRGDSAAYFCASSPINPGANVLTFGAGSRLTVL.

The chain links TRBV6-5 to TRBJ2-7, with 7 bases identical to TRBD1. Germline CDR1 is MNHEY and CDR2 is SVGAGI. The CDR3 length is 13 residues. The J segment lost 6 bases and the V segment lost 5 bases, leaving 7 bases of the junction unmatched. The CDR3 is CASSPGQVGEQYF. CDR3 nucleotide sequence: TGTGCCAGCAGTCCTGGACAGGTCGGCGAGCAGTACTTC.

This rearrangement joins TRBV18 to TRBJ1-4; TRBD1 agrees at 7 bases. J was trimmed by 8 bases and V by 7 bases; bases with no gene match: 7. The germline CDR1 and CDR2 sequences are KGHSH and LQKENI. CDR3 length: 13 amino acids. For the CDR3, the DNA is TGTGCCAGCTGCGACAGGGTAGGCGAAAAACTGTTTTTT. Translated: CASCDRVGEKLFF.

The J gene is TRBJ1-1, the V gene TRBV6-5; TRBD1 is a possible D gene (6 bases). V was clipped by 6 bases and J by 11 bases, with 19 bases between them. Germline V gene data show CDR1 as MNHEY and CDR2 as SVGAGI. This CDR3 is 13 amino acids long. The CDR3 loop reads CASRRTGLERAFF. The CDR3 coding sequence is TGTGCCAGCAGGAGAACAGGGCTCGAGAGGGCTTTCTTT.

The chain joins TRBV5-1 to TRBJ2-3, with 11 bases identical to TRBD2. The CDR3 extends over 14 amino acids. CDR1 SGHRS and CDR2 YFSETQ come from the germline V gene. The ends lost 3 bases at V and 6 bases at J; junction bases unmatched: 3. In DNA form, the CDR3 reads TGCGCCAGCAGCTCCGGACTAGCGGGTGATACGCAGTATTTT. It translates to CASSSGLAGDTQYF.

This chain uses TRBV5-4 with TRBJ1-1; D may be TRBD1 (6 bases). This CDR3 is built from 16 residues. The germline V gene has CDR1 SGHNT and CDR2 YYREEE (reference sequence). Trimming removed 4 bases at V and 1 base at J, with 17 bases between. The CDR3 loop reads CASSPKSAGANTEAFF. The CDR3 nucleotides are TGTGCCAGCAGCCCCAAATCGGCGGGGGCGAACACTGAAGCTTTCTTT.

The chain carries TRBV5-1 and TRBJ2-1, with 13 positions matching TRBD2. The V and J ends lost 4 bases and 6 bases, in that order; junction bases with no gene match: 7. CDR1 and CDR2 (germline): SGHRS, YFSETQ. The CDR3 has 16 residues. CDR3 sequence reads: CASSGTGLAGANEQFF. The DNA of the CDR3 is TGCGCCAGCAGCGGAACCGGACTAGCGGGGGCCAATGAGCAGTTCTTC.

The chain joins TRBV2 to TRBJ2-6; tentative D call: TRBD1 (6 bases). The germline V gene encodes CDR1 SNHLY and CDR2 FYNNEI. V shed 4 bases and J shed 0 bases, with 13 bases lying between them. This CDR3 spans 17 amino acids. CDR3 in amino acids: CASSGQPGDSGANVLTF. In DNA form, the CDR3 reads TGTGCCAGCAGTGGACAACCAGGGGACTCTGGGGCCAACGTCCTGACTTTC.

This chain links TRBV27 with TRBJ1-6; unclear D gene. The CDR3 covers 18 residues. V gave up 5 bases and J gave up 10 bases, with 27 bases separating them. Germline assignment: CDR1 MNHEY and CDR2 SMNVEV (reference sequence). CDR3 protein: CASSGPDTSWYSGSPLHF. In DNA, the CDR3 is TGTGCCAGCAGTGGGCCGGATACGTCATGGTATTCAGGATCACCCCTCCACTTT.

V gene TRBV5-1 combines with J gene TRBJ2-7; TRBD1 might be the D (6 bases). This CDR3 region has 14 residues. The V gene's germline CDR1 is SGHRS and CDR2 YFSETQ. V was clipped by 1 base and J by 0 bases, with 8 bases between them. The CDR3 DNA follows: TGCGCCAGCAGCTTGATGACAGGCTCCTACGAGCAGTACTTC. Translation gives CASSLMTGSYEQYF.

The rearrangement links TRBV29-1 to TRBJ1-1; weak D call: TRBD1 (6 bases). This CDR3 region has 12 residues. The V end was cut by 7 bases, the J end by 1 base, with 10 bases between. Germline V CDR1 and CDR2: SQVTM, ANQGSEA. CDR3 coding DNA: TGCAGCGCACGAGGGGGGAACACTGAAGCTTTCTTT. Translating gives CSARGGNTEAFF.